This is a list of T cell receptor beta chains from one sample in a study of blood T cell repertoires in COVID-19. Only in-frame clones appear in the TCRdb table, and some are missing; sequencing was by immunoSEQ multiplex PCR. Of about 420,000 clones listed, roughly 89% are singletons. Specimen: peripheral blood. All receptors come from a young man with COVID-19, enrolled during active disease. Each CDR3 is given with its conserved first and last residue. D genes are given only for firm matches. Size is stated for part of the rows, as once, few or many counts, or as a class when the clone is expanded.

j_gene	d_gene	v_gene	abundance	CDR3aa	CDR3nt
TRBJ1-3	.	TRBV2	.	CASSSTSSGNTIYF	TGTGCCAGCAGTTCGACATCCTCTGGAAACACCATATATTTT
TRBJ2-3	TRBD1	TRBV29-1	.	CSATGTGSTDTQYF	TGCAGCGCAACCGGGACAGGGAGCACAGATACGCAGTATTTT
TRBJ1-5	TRBD1	TRBV11-2	few	CASSPGTGPKQPQHF	TGTGCCAGCAGCCCGGGGACAGGACCAAAACAGCCCCAGCATTTT
TRBJ2-5	TRBD2	TRBV7-8	.	CASSLENIAGETQYF	TGTGCCAGCAGCTTAGAGAACATAGCGGGAGAGACCCAGTACTTC
TRBJ2-7	.	TRBV18	.	CASSPRQSAYEQYF	TGTGCCAGCTCACCCCGACAGTCCGCCTACGAGCAGTACTTC
TRBJ1-1	.	TRBV6-1	.	CASSDFQGAFF	TGTGCCAGCAGTGATTTTCAGGGAGCTTTCTTT
TRBJ2-2	.	TRBV19	.	CASSIVGGLTGELFF	TGTGCCAGTAGTATAGTCGGGGGGCTGACCGGGGAGCTGTTTTTT
TRBJ1-2	.	TRBV15	.	CATREDSRNYGYTF	TGTGCCACCAGGGAAGACAGCCGTAACTATGGCTACACCTTC
TRBJ2-1	TRBD2	TRBV5-1	.	CASSKHRGTSGTSYNEQFF	TGCGCCAGCAGCAAACACCGTGGGACTAGCGGTACCTCCTACAATGAGCAGTTCTTC
TRBJ2-5	TRBD2	TRBV2	.	CASTPTSGFPWETQYF	TGTGCCAGCACCCCGACTAGCGGGTTCCCGTGGGAGACCCAGTACTTC
TRBJ1-5	TRBD1	TRBV24-1	.	CATCPGTGFNQPQHF	TGTGCCACCTGTCCCGGGACAGGGTTCAATCAGCCCCAGCATTTT
TRBJ1-2	TRBD1	TRBV5-1	.	CASSWPVGGKDYGYTF	TGCGCCAGCAGCTGGCCCGTAGGGGGCAAGGACTATGGCTACACCTTC
TRBJ1-1	.	TRBV27	.	CASGSVEAFF	TGTGCCAGCGGTTCAGTTGAAGCTTTCTTT
TRBJ2-1	.	TRBV30	.	CAWSRGLSSYNEQFF	TGTGCCTGGAGTCGGGGATTAAGCTCCTACAATGAGCAGTTCTTC
TRBJ2-1	.	TRBV6-5	.	CANSNNGGDNEQFF	TGTGCTAACAGCAACAATGGCGGGGACAATGAGCAGTTCTTC
TRBJ1-3	.	TRBV21-1	.	CASSKARGGTVSGNTIYF	TGTGCCAGCAGCAAAGCGCGGGGCGGCACAGTCTCTGGAAACACCATATATTTT
TRBJ2-7	.	TRBV30	.	CAWSVRFSTEQYF	TGTGCCTGGAGTGTTCGCTTTAGCACCGAGCAGTACTTC
TRBJ2-1	TRBD2	TRBV30	.	CAWSLAGTNEQFF	TGTGCCTGGAGTCTAGCGGGGACCAATGAGCAGTTCTTC
TRBJ2-1	.	TRBV5-1	.	CASSQGGGYNEQFF	TGCGCCAGCAGCCAGGGGGGAGGTTACAATGAGCAGTTCTTC
TRBJ2-7	.	TRBV20-1	.	CSASKWGREQYF	TGCAGTGCTAGTAAATGGGGGCGAGAGCAGTACTTC
TRBJ1-4	TRBD1	TRBV19	.	CASRGQGAGKLFF	TGTGCCAGTCGGGGACAGGGGGCGGGAAAACTGTTTTTT
TRBJ2-3	TRBD1	TRBV2	.	CASSRDSRINTDTQYF	TGTGCCAGCAGCCGGGACAGCCGGATAAACACAGATACGCAGTATTTT
TRBJ2-2	.	TRBV2	.	CASSEDAGSSTGELFF	TGTGCCAGCAGTGAAGATGCAGGGTCGAGCACCGGGGAGCTGTTTTTT
TRBJ2-5	.	TRBV5-5	.	CASSLGEEQTQYF	TGTGCCAGCAGCTTGGGTGAAGAGCAGACCCAGTACTTC
TRBJ1-3	.	TRBV7-9	.	CASSLLQKGNTIYF	TGTGCCAGCAGCTTACTACAGAAAGGAAACACCATATATTTT
TRBJ2-7	.	TRBV14	.	CASSEGYEQYF	TGTGCCAGCAGCGAGGGCTACGAGCAGTACTTC
TRBJ2-1	TRBD2	TRBV10-3	.	CAISDVGLAGGGYNEQFF	TGTGCCATCAGTGACGTCGGGCTAGCGGGAGGGGGCTACAATGAGCAGTTCTTC
TRBJ1-1	.	TRBV19	.	CASSPTGDTEAFF	TGTGCCAGTAGTCCCACAGGTGATACTGAAGCTTTCTTT
TRBJ2-2	.	TRBV9	.	CASSVGPGTGTGELFF	TGTGCCAGCAGCGTAGGCCCCGGAACGGGCACCGGGGAGCTGTTTTTT
TRBJ1-4	.	TRBV7-9	.	CASSSTSAANEKLFF	TGTGCCAGCAGCTCCACGAGCGCAGCTAATGAAAAACTGTTTTTT
TRBJ1-1	TRBD1	TRBV6-1	once	CASSEALRDSSEAFF	TGTGCCAGCAGTGAAGCACTAAGGGACAGTAGTGAAGCTTTCTTT
TRBJ2-1	.	TRBV12-3/TRBV12-4	.	CASSLDIEQFF	TGTGCCAGCAGCTTAGACATTGAGCAGTTCTTC
TRBJ2-7	.	TRBV27	.	CASRSNSYEQYF	TGTGCCAGCAGGTCAAACTCCTACGAGCAGTACTTC
TRBJ2-1	.	TRBV18	.	CASSATGDGYNEQFF	TGTGCCAGCTCAGCGACCGGAGATGGATACAATGAGCAGTTCTTC
TRBJ2-7	.	TRBV14	once	CATPWEKNEQYF	TGTGCCACCCCCTGGGAGAAGAACGAGCAGTACTTC
TRBJ2-2	TRBD1	TRBV14	.	CASSHLDRGYNGELFF	TGTGCCAGCAGCCACTTAGACAGGGGATACAACGGGGAGCTGTTTTTT
TRBJ2-7	TRBD2	TRBV2	.	CASREATSGSSGQYF	TGTGCCAGCAGGGAGGCGACTAGCGGGAGTTCTGGGCAGTACTTC
TRBJ2-7	.	TRBV11-2	.	CASSLRQGLYEQYF	TGTGCCAGCAGCTTACGGCAGGGGCTCTACGAGCAGTACTTC
TRBJ2-5	.	TRBV7-9	.	CASTHSYQETQYF	TGTGCCAGCACTCACTCGTACCAAGAGACCCAGTACTTC
TRBJ1-1	TRBD1	TRBV5-4	.	CASSPDRGITEAFF	TGTGCCAGCAGTCCTGACAGGGGAATCACTGAAGCTTTCTTT
TRBJ1-1	.	TRBV18	few	CASSPLLQKNTEAFF	TGTGCCAGCTCACCATTGTTACAGAAGAACACTGAAGCTTTCTTT